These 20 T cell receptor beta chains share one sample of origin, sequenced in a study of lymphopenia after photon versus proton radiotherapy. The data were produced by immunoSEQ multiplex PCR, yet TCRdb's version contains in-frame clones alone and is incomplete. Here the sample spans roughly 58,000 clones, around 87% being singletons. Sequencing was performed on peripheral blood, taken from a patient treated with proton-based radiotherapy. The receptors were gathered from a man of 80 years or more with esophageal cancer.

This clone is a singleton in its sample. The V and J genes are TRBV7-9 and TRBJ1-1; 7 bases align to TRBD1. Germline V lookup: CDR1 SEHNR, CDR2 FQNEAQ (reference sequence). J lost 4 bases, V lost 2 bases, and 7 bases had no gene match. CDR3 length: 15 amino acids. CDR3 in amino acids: CASSLRIGGTTEAFF. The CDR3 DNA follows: TGTGCCAGCAGCTTACGTATAGGGGGCACCACTGAAGCTTTCTTT.

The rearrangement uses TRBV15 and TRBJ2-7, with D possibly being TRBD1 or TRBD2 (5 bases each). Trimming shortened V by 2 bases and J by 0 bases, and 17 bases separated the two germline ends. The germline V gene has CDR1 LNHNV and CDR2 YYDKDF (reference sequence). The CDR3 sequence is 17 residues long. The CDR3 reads CATSRPGLRAGSYEQYF. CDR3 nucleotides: TGTGCCACCAGCAGACCGGGGCTACGGGCGGGCTCCTACGAGCAGTACTTC. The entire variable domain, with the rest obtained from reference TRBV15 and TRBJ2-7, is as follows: DAMVIQNPRYQVTQFGKPVTLSCSQTLNHNVMYWYQQKSSQAPKLLFHYYDKDFNNEADTPDNFQSRRPNTSFCFLDIRSPGLGDTAMYLCATSRPGLRAGSYEQYFGPGTRLTVT.

CDR3 in DNA: TGTGCCAGTAACCCTACTAGCGGGAGCTCCTACAATGAGCAGTTCTTC. Amino acids: CASNPTSGSSYNEQFF. J is TRBJ2-1 and V is TRBV19, with 11 positions matching TRBD2. CDR1 LNHDA and CDR2 SQIVND come from the germline V gene (reference sequence). The V gene end was trimmed by 7 bases and the J gene end by 0 bases; junction bases not matched to a gene: 5. The CDR3 is 16 residues long.

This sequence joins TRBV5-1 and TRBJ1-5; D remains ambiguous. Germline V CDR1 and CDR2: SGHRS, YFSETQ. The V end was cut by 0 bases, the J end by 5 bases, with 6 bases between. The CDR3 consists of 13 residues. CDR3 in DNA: TGCGCCAGCAGCTTGGTGGGTGATCAGCCCCAGCATTTT. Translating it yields CASSLVGDQPQHF.

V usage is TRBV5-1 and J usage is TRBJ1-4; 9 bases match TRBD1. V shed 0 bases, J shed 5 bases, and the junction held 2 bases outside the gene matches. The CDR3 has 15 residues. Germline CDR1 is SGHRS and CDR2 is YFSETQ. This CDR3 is CASSLGGQGNEKLFF. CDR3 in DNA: TGCGCCAGCAGCTTGGGGGGACAGGGAAATGAAAAACTGTTTTTT.

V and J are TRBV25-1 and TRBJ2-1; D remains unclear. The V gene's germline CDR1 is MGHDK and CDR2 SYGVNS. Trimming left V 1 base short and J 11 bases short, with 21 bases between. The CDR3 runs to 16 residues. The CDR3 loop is CASSESLQGFTFQQFF. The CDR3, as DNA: TGTGCCAGCAGTGAATCTTTGCAAGGGTTTACGTTCCAGCAGTTCTTC.

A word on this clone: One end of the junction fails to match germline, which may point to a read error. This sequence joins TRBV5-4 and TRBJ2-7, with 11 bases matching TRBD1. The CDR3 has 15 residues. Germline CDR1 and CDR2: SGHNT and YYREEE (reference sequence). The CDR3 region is CASSPGQGEGYEQYF. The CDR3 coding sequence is TGCGCCAGCAGCCCGGGACAGGGGGAAGGGTACGAGCAGTACTTC.

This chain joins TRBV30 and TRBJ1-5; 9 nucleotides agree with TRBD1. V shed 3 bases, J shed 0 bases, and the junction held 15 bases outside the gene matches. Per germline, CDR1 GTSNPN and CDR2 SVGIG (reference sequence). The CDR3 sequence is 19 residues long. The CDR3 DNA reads TGTGCCTGGAGGGAAAACGGACAGGGGTGGGGATATAGCAATCAGCCCCAGCATTTT. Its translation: CAWRENGQGWGYSNQPQHF. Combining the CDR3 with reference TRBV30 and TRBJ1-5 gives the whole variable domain SQTIHQWPATLVQPVGSPLSLECTVEGTSNPNLYWYRQAAGRGLQLLFYSVGIGQISSEVPQNLSASRPQDRQFILSSKKLLLSDSGFYLCAWRENGQGWGYSNQPQHFGDGTRLSIL.

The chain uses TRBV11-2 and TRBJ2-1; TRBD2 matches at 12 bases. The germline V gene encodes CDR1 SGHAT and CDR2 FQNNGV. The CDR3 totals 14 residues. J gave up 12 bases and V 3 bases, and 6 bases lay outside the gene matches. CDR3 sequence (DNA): TGTGCCAGCAGCTTCTCGGGACTAGCGGGTGGGCAGTTCTTC. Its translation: CASSFSGLAGGQFF.

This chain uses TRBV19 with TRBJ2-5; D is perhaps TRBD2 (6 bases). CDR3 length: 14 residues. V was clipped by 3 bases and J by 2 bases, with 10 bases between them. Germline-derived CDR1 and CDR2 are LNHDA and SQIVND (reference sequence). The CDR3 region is CASSIGGSQETQYF. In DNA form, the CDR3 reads TGTGCCAGTAGTATCGGGGGTAGTCAAGAGACCCAGTACTTC. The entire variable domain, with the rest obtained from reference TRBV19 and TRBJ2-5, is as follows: DGGITQSPKYLFRKEGQNVTLSCEQNLNHDAMYWYRQDPGQGLRLIYYSQIVNDFQKGDIAEGYSVSREKKESFPLTVTSAQKNPTAFYLCASSIGGSQETQYFGPGTRLLVL.

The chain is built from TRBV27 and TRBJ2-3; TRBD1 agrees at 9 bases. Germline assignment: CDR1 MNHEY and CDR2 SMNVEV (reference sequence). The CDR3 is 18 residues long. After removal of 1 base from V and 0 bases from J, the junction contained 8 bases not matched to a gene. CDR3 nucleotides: TGTGCCAGCAGTTTATTTGGGACAGGGATATCTAGCACAGATACGCAGTATTTT. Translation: CASSLFGTGISSTDTQYF.

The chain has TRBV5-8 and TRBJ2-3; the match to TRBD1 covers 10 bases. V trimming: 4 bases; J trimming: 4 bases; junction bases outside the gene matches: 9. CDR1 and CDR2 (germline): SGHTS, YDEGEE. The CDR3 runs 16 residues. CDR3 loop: CASSLRTGGNSDTQYF. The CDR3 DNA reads TGTGCCAGCAGCCTCCGGACAGGGGGTAATTCAGATACGCAGTATTTT.

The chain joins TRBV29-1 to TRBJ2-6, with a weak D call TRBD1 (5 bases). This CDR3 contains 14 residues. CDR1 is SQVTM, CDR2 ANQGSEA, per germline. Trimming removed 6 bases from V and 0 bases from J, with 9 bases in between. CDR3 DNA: TGCAGCGTCGTACAGGACTCTGGGGCCAACGTCCTGACTTTC. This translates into CSVVQDSGANVLTF.

DNA of the CDR3: TGTGCCAGCATGAAGGGGGCATCCCACGAGCAGTACTTC. This sequence encodes CASMKGASHEQYF. The J gene is TRBJ2-7, the V gene TRBV7-9; 7 bases are a match to TRBD1. Trimming took 7 bases from V and 5 from J; bases not matched to a gene: 8. The V gene's germline CDR1 is SEHNR and CDR2 FQNEAQ (reference sequence). The CDR3 length is 13 residues.

CDR3 coding DNA: TGCAGCGTCAAACCGGGACAGGGTGGCACTGAAGCTTTCTTT. Amino acids: CSVKPGQGGTEAFF. The chain uses TRBV29-1 and TRBJ1-1; 9 bases line up with TRBD1. This CDR3 is built from 14 residues. Germline V lookup: CDR1 SQVTM, CDR2 ANQGSEA. V was clipped by 6 bases and J by 4 bases; unmatched bases: 9.

CDR3 protein: CATSRGSGTNSGNTIYF. The CDR3 DNA is TGTGCCACCAGCAGAGGGTCCGGGACAAACTCTGGAAACACCATATATTTT. This chain joins TRBV15 and TRBJ1-3; tentatively, D is TRBD1 (6 bases). Germline V gene sequence: CDR1 LNHNV, CDR2 YYDKDF (reference sequence). This CDR3 is 17 amino acids long. The ends were cut back, 1 base at V and 0 bases at J, with 13 bases in the middle.

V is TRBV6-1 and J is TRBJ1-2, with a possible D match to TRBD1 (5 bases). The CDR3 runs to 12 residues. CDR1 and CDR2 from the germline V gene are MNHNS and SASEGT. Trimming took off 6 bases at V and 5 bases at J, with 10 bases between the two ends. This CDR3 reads CASRTGVYGYTF. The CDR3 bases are TGTGCCAGCAGAACAGGTGTATATGGCTACACCTTC.

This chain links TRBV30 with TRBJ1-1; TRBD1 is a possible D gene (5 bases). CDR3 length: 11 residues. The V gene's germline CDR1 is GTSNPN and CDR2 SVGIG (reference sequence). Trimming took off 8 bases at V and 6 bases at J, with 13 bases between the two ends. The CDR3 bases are TGTGCCGGGGGGGTAGGCGCTGAAGCTTTCTTT. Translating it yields CAGGVGAEAFF.

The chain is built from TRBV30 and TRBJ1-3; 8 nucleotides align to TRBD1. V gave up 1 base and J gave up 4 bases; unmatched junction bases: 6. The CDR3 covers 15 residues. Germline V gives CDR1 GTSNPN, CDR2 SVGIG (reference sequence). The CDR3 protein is CAWSGQGARGNTIYF. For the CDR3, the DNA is TGTGCCTGGAGTGGCCAGGGGGCGCGGGGAAACACCATATATTTT. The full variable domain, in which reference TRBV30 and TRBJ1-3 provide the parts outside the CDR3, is SQTIHQWPATLVQPVGSPLSLECTVEGTSNPNLYWYRQAAGRGLQLLFYSVGIGQISSEVPQNLSASRPQDRQFILSSKKLLLSDSGFYLCAWSGQGARGNTIYFGEGSWLTVV.

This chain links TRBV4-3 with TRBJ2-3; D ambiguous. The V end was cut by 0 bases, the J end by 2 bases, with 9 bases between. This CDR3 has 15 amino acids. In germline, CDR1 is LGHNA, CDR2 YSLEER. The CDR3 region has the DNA TGCGCCAGCAGCCAAGAAAGGTCCCCCACAGATACGCAGTATTTT. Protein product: CASSQERSPTDTQYF.